This TCR beta chain emerged from a study of blood T cell repertoires in COVID-19. In the study overall: Sites in the United States, Italy and Spain provided acute and convalescent COVID-19 samples. T cells, B-cell-depleted T cells, or PBMCs provided the cDNA or gDNA that served as material.

The CDR3 has 14 residues. Germline CDR1 reads MNHEY; CDR2 reads SMNVEV (reference sequence). V was pared by 5 bases and J by 1 base, with 11 bases between. Assay used: immunoSEQ multiplex PCR; TCRdb lists only in-frame clones, some missing. The table includes 200,000 to 250,000 clones, about 86% detected once. The sequence derives from a woman aged 45-59 years with acute or convalescent COVID-19. The chain combines TRBV27 with TRBJ1-1, with D tentatively TRBD1 (6 bases). Sequencing was done on a sample of peripheral blood. CDR3 amino acids: CASSLGHWNTEAFF. In DNA, the CDR3 is TGTGCCAGCAGTCTGGGACATTGGAACACTGAAGCTTTCTTT.